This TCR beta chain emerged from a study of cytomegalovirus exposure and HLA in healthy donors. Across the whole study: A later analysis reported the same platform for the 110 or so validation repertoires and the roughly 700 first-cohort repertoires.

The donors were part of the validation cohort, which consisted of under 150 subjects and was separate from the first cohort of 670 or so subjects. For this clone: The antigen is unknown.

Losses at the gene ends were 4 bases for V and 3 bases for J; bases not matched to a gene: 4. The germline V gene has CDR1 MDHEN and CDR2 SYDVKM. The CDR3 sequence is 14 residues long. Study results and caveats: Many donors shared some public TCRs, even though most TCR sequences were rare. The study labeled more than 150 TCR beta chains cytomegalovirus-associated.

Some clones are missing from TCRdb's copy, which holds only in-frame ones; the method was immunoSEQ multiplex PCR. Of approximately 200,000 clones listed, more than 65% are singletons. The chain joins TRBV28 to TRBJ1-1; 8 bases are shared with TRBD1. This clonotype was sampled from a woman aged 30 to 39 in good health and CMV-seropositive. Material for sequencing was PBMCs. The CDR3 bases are TGTGCCAGCAGTTGGACAGGGACAGACACTGAAGCTTTCTTT. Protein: CASSWTGTDTEAFF.